This TCR beta chain was sequenced for a study of response to subunit inactivated influenza vaccine. This clonotype has a handful of counts. Its specificity is unknown. The CDR3 contains 16 residues. V shed 2 bases and J shed 0 bases, with 12 bases lying between them. Germline-derived CDR1 and CDR2 are SGDLS and YYNGEE. TCRdb reprocessed the RT-PCR reads with MiXCR, giving one entry per CDR3 protein. The table includes 600,000 to 850,000 distinct CDR3 sequences, approximately 14% detected once. Regarding the study as a whole: There was a suggestion from the authors that each seasonal influenza vaccination recruits few new T cells.

This chain links TRBV9 with TRBJ2-1; D is unclear. The sequence was collected from a man between 45 and 60 years old who received an inactivated influenza vaccine. The specimen was PBMCs from blood, collected about 14 days before vaccination. CDR3 protein: CASSVSGPSSYNEQFF. In nucleotides, the CDR3 is TGTGCCAGCAGCGTCTCCGGGCCAAGCTCCTACAATGAGCAGTTCTTC. The full variable domain, in which reference TRBV9 and TRBJ2-1 provide the parts outside the CDR3, is DSGVTQTPKHLITATGQRVTLRCSPRSGDLSVYWYQQSLDQGLQFLIQYYNGEERAKGNILERFSAQQFPDLHSELNLSSLELGDSALYFCASSVSGPSSYNEQFFGPGTRLTVL.